The 7 T cell receptor beta chains listed next were all sequenced from one sample in a study of blood T cell repertoires in COVID-19. Repertoires were generated with immunoSEQ multiplex PCR, while TCRdb's copy carries only in-frame clones and drops some. Of approximately 210,000 clones listed, 70% to 85% are singletons. The sequenced sample was peripheral blood. These receptors all come from a woman older than 75 with COVID-19, enrolled during active disease.

The J gene is TRBJ1-6, the V gene TRBV4-1; unclear D gene. The V and J ends lost 5 bases and 9 bases respectively, with 14 bases between them. CDR3 length: 14 amino acids. Germline V gives CDR1 MGHRA, CDR2 YSYEKL. CDR3 sequence (DNA): TGCGCCAGCAGCAAACCAACAATCAGTTCACCCCTCCACTTT. Amino acids: CASSKPTISSPLHF.

J is TRBJ1-1 and V is TRBV2; no reliable D call. V lost 7 bases and J lost 1, with 10 bases in between. This CDR3 spans 13 amino acids. Germline CDR1 is SNHLY and CDR2 is FYNNEI. The CDR3 sequence is CASNPERNTEAFF. The CDR3 DNA reads as TGTGCCAGCAACCCAGAGCGGAACACTGAAGCTTTCTTT.

The chain links TRBV12-3 or TRBV12-4 to TRBJ1-2, with a possible D match to TRBD1 (6 bases). The V gene lost 5 bases and the J gene lost 6 bases, with 13 bases spanning the gap. The CDR3 spans 13 residues. CDR3 region: CASSGPNRDGYTF. CDR3 bases: TGTGCCAGCAGTGGCCCTAACAGGGATGGCTACACCTTC.

V and J are TRBV5-1 and TRBJ1-4, with no clear D. CDR3 size: 15 residues. The germline V gene encodes CDR1 SGHRS and CDR2 YFSETQ. Trimming cost V 0 bases and J 4 bases, with 10 bases left between them. As DNA, the CDR3 is TGCGCCAGCAGCTTGGGGCAGGCAGTTAATGAAAAACTGTTTTTT. Its translation is CASSLGQAVNEKLFF.

In this sample, this clone turned up a few times. This CDR3 is CASSIGPPGDSPLHF. The CDR3 bases are TGTGCCAGTAGTATAGGGCCCCCTGGAGATTCACCCCTCCACTTT. The chain recombines TRBV19 with TRBJ1-6; D ambiguous. The CDR3 length is 15 residues. CDR1 LNHDA and CDR2 SQIVND come from the germline V gene (reference sequence). V lost 1 base and J 8 bases, leaving 12 bases between the germline ends.

V is TRBV6-1 and J is TRBJ1-2, with TRBD1 matching over 7 bases. V lost 4 bases to trimming and J lost 0 bases; unmatched junction nucleotides: 11. The CDR3 consists of 17 residues. Per germline, CDR1 MNHNS and CDR2 SASEGT. Here the CDR3 DNA reads TGTGCCAGCAGTGCCACAGGGGCCCTAAACCCTAACTATGGCTACACCTTC. It codes for CASSATGALNPNYGYTF.

The chain has TRBV6-1 and TRBJ1-5; 7 nucleotides match TRBD1. Germline CDR1 MNHNS, CDR2 SASEGT. The trim removed 7 bases at V and 3 bases at J, leaving 6 bases unmatched. The CDR3 has 14 amino acids. As DNA, the CDR3 is TGTGCCAGCAAGGCAGGGGGTTACAATCAGCCCCAGCATTTT. It specifies CASKAGGYNQPQHF.